The 27 T cell receptor beta chains reported below all come from one sample, sequenced in a study of shared clonotypes between healthy human individuals (dated by TCRdb to 2020 to 2021). Receptor libraries were prepared by the immunoSEQ multiplex PCR assay. TCRdb provides this immuneACCESS table in a form limited to in-frame rearrangements. Some clones are lacking; in checked studies, under half of them reflect an unresolved V gene, and why the rest are absent is not known. Across this sample there are millions of clones, with roughly 94% seen only once. The top ten constitute approximately 0.13% of the sample. Material for sequencing was naive CD4+ T cells sorted from blood. The cell subset or site label of this sample denotes: CD45RA+ positively selected. Receptors were obtained from a man aged 18 to 29 in good health.

Turning to this clone: Other DNA sequences in this sample translate to the same CDR3. This chain joins TRBV28 and TRBJ2-7; no clear D gene. Germline-derived CDR1 and CDR2 are MDHEN and SYDVKM. Trimming took 7 bases from V and 0 from J, leaving 10 bases between them. This CDR3 is built from 13 residues. The CDR3 DNA follows: TGTGCCAGCACCACCGGTCTCTCCTACGAGCAGTACTTC. It codes for CASTTGLSYEQYF.

The chain has TRBV6-1 and TRBJ2-3, with 12 positions matching TRBD2. Germline-derived CDR1 and CDR2 are MNHNS and SASEGT. The J segment lost 1 base and the V segment lost 6 bases, leaving 2 bases of the junction unmatched. The CDR3 contains 15 residues. The CDR3 DNA reads as TGTGCCAGCAGGAGGACTAGCGGGGGCACAGATACGCAGTATTTT. The encoded protein is CASRRTSGGTDTQYF.

The rearrangement uses TRBV7-8 and TRBJ1-1; possible D gene TRBD1, 5 bases. Germline lookup yields CDR1 SGHVS and CDR2 FQNEAQ. Trimming removed 8 bases at V and 2 bases at J, with 15 bases between. The CDR3 contains 14 residues. The CDR3, as DNA: TGTGCCAGCTGTTTAGTGGGGGGAAACACTGAAGCTTTCTTT. Translation gives CASCLVGGNTEAFF.

The genes are TRBV5-4 and TRBJ2-7; D unclear. The CDR3 has 14 amino acids. The germline V gene has CDR1 SGHNT and CDR2 YYREEE (reference sequence). V was pared by 4 bases and J by 2 bases, with 13 bases between. DNA for the CDR3: TGTGCCAGCAGCCCCGATCGAGCAACCTACGAGCAGTACTTC. Amino acid sequence: CASSPDRATYEQYF.

This clone was observed a single time. The chain uses TRBV4-1 and TRBJ2-5; D is possibly TRBD1 or TRBD2 (5 bases each). Trimming took off 0 bases at V and 0 bases at J, with 14 bases between the two ends. The CDR3 consists of 17 residues. Germline V gene data show CDR1 as MGHRA and CDR2 as YSYEKL. The CDR3 region has the DNA TGCGCCAGCAGCCAAGAAAGGGGACCAGCATACCAAGAGACCCAGTACTTC. It is translated as CASSQERGPAYQETQYF.

The CDR3: CASSLQGENNSPLHF. The CDR3 nucleotides read TGTGCCAGCAGTCTACAGGGGGAGAATAATTCACCCCTCCACTTT. This sequence joins TRBV2 and TRBJ1-6, with 8 bases aligning to TRBD1. V trimming: 5 bases; J trimming: 5 bases; junction bases outside the gene matches: 5. Germline loops: CDR1 SNHLY, CDR2 FYNNEI. The CDR3 is 15 residues long.

The CDR3 reads CASSFGTSPYEQYF. DNA for the CDR3: TGCGCCAGCAGCTTCGGGACTTCTCCCTACGAGCAGTACTTC. V gene TRBV5-1 combines with J gene TRBJ2-7; tentatively, D is TRBD2 (6 bases). Germline V lookup: CDR1 SGHRS, CDR2 YFSETQ. This CDR3 has 14 amino acids. V was cut by 2 bases and J by 2 bases, with 11 bases left in between.

The V call is TRBV5-1, the J call TRBJ2-2, with 8 nucleotides matching TRBD2. CDR1 and CDR2 from the germline V gene are SGHRS and YFSETQ. The CDR3 extends over 17 amino acids. V lost 2 bases, J lost 0 bases, and 6 bases stayed unmatched. The CDR3 protein is CASSLALAGSNTGELFF. The CDR3 DNA reads TGCGCCAGCAGCTTAGCCCTAGCGGGCTCGAACACCGGGGAGCTGTTTTTT.

This rearrangement joins TRBV5-4 to TRBJ2-5, with 12 bases that match TRBD2. Trimming took 6 bases from V and 2 from J; bases not matched to a gene: 17. The CDR3 length is 19 residues. CDR1 is SGHNT, CDR2 YYREEE, per germline (reference sequence). Here the CDR3 DNA reads TGTGCCAGCAAAAGAGCCGTGGCTAGCGGGAGGGCCGGTCAAGAGACCCAGTACTTC. As protein: CASKRAVASGRAGQETQYF.

Notes on this clone: At the DNA level, this CDR3 is encoded by other sequences in the same sample as well. CDR3 nucleotides: TGTGCCAGCAGTTACAGGGAGGTGAACACTGAAGCTTTCTTT. This codes for CASSYREVNTEAFF. V is TRBV6-5 and J is TRBJ1-1; unclear D gene. Per the germline V gene, CDR1 is MNHEY and CDR2 is SVGAGI. CDR3 length equals 14 residues. The V end was cut by 2 bases, the J end by 0 bases, with 7 bases between.

The chain joins TRBV5-4 to TRBJ1-4, with 8 bases fitting TRBD1. There are 16 residues in the CDR3. Looked up from germline, CDR1 is SGHNT and CDR2 is YYREEE (reference sequence). The J segment lost 8 bases and the V segment lost 0 bases, leaving 9 bases of the junction unmatched. DNA of the CDR3: TGTGCCAGCAGCTTGGCGTCCAGGGGGCCTGGGGAAAAACTGTTTTTT. Protein product: CASSLASRGPGEKLFF.

The CDR3: CASSSRGRKGTDTQYF. Written as DNA, the CDR3 is TGTGCCAGCAGCTCCCGCGGGAGGAAGGGCACAGATACGCAGTATTTT. The chain links TRBV5-6 to TRBJ2-3; 8 bases line up with TRBD2. This CDR3 contains 16 residues. The germline V gene encodes CDR1 SGHDT and CDR2 YYEEEE. With 3 bases clipped from V and 1 base from J, the junction kept 7 bases outside the gene matches.

The V gene is TRBV7-9, the J gene TRBJ1-2, with no clear D. Trimming cost V 4 bases and J 0 bases, with 15 bases left between them. CDR3 size: 16 residues. The V gene's germline CDR1 is SEHNR and CDR2 FQNEAQ (reference sequence). The CDR3 bases are TGTGCCAGCAGCTCCAGGTCGCCAGACCCTAACTATGGCTACACCTTC. It is translated as CASSSRSPDPNYGYTF.

The chain combines TRBV20-1 with TRBJ2-7; unclear D gene. Trimming cost V 3 bases and J 6 bases, with 9 bases left between them. The CDR3 sequence is 11 residues long. Germline V gene sequence: CDR1 DFQATT, CDR2 SNEGSKA (reference sequence). CDR3 sequence (DNA): TGCAGTGCTAGCTTAAGTCCCGAGCAGTACTTC. Its protein product is CSASLSPEQYF.

The rearrangement joins TRBV7-9 to TRBJ2-7; D possibly corresponds to TRBD1 (5 bases). Germline V lookup: CDR1 SEHNR, CDR2 FQNEAQ (reference sequence). This CDR3 contains 14 residues. Trimming took off 0 bases at V and 0 bases at J, with 6 bases between the two ends. CDR3 coding DNA: TGTGCCAGCAGCTTAGCACAGGTCTCCTACGAGCAGTACTTC. Residues: CASSLAQVSYEQYF.

The chain uses TRBV18 and TRBJ2-5; possibly TRBD2 for D (5 bases). Germline V lookup: CDR1 KGHSH, CDR2 LQKENI. The CDR3 length is 14 residues. The ends were cut back, 2 bases at V and 5 bases at J, with 12 bases in the middle. CDR3 in DNA: TGTGCCAGCTCACCAGCGGACGGGGTGGAGACCCAGTACTTC. This gives the protein CASSPADGVETQYF. The full variable domain, with the rest looked up from reference TRBV18 and TRBJ2-5, is NAGVMQNPRHLVRRRGQEARLRCSPMKGHSHVYWYRQLPEEGLKFMVYLQKENIIDESGMPKERFSAEFPKEGPSILRIQQVVRGDSAAYFCASSPADGVETQYFGPGTRLLVL.

The chain couples TRBV7-9 to TRBJ2-7; D unclear. This CDR3 region has 14 residues. Trimming shortened V by 2 bases and J by 3 bases, and 11 bases separated the two germline ends. CDR1 SEHNR and CDR2 FQNEAQ come from the germline V gene (reference sequence). The CDR3 nucleotides read TGTGCCAGCAGCTTACGGGCTGGGATCTACGAGCAGTACTTC. This sequence encodes CASSLRAGIYEQYF.

The J gene is TRBJ2-1, the V gene TRBV14; D ambiguous. CDR1 is SGHDN and CDR2 is FVKESK in the germline V gene. Trimming took off 0 bases at V and 4 bases at J, with 4 bases between the two ends. The CDR3 runs to 13 residues. CDR3 bases: TGTGCCAGCAGCCAAGAATATTACAATGAGCAGTTCTTC. This gives the protein CASSQEYYNEQFF.

The chain employs TRBV14 and TRBJ1-1; D unclear. Germline CDR1 is SGHDN and CDR2 is FVKESK. The ends were cut back, 3 bases at V and 8 bases at J, with 16 bases in the middle. The CDR3 consists of 14 residues. This CDR3 is CASSHGMLGREAFF. The CDR3 coding sequence is TGTGCCAGCAGCCACGGAATGTTGGGGAGGGAAGCTTTCTTT.

J is TRBJ2-7 and V is TRBV27; TRBD1 is a possible D gene (6 bases). Trimming took off 4 bases at V and 2 bases at J, with 15 bases between the two ends. Germline V lookup: CDR1 MNHEY, CDR2 SMNVEV (reference sequence). This CDR3 region has 15 residues. CDR3 coding DNA: TGTGCCAGCAGTTCCTGGACAGATTTTGCCTACGAGCAGTACTTC. It yields the protein CASSSWTDFAYEQYF.

The chain joins TRBV5-4 to TRBJ2-5, with 10 bases matching TRBD2. The CDR3 extends over 16 amino acids. Germline CDR1 SGHNT, CDR2 YYREEE (reference sequence). The J segment lost 5 bases and the V segment lost 0 bases, leaving 7 bases of the junction unmatched. The CDR3 region has the DNA TGTGCCAGCAGCTTGGAGGGGACTAGCGAGGGGGAGACCCAGTACTTC. Its protein product is CASSLEGTSEGETQYF. The variable domain in full, with the rest retrieved from reference TRBV5-4 and TRBJ2-5, is ETGVTQSPTHLIKTRGQQVTLRCSSQSGHNTVSWYQQALGQGPQFIFQYYREEENGRGNFPPRFSGLQFPNYSSELNVNALELDDSALYLCASSLEGTSEGETQYFGPGTRLLVL.

Worth noting for this clone: The same CDR3 also results from other DNA sequences found in this sample. The J gene is TRBJ2-5, the V gene TRBV18; TRBD1 is a possible D gene (6 bases). The germline V gene encodes CDR1 KGHSH and CDR2 LQKENI. The CDR3 runs 14 residues. The V end was cut by 1 base, the J end by 1 base, with 7 bases between. The CDR3 DNA reads as TGTGCCAGCTCACCACTAGGGGGCCAAGAGACCCAGTACTTC. Translating it yields CASSPLGGQETQYF.

The genes are TRBV9 and TRBJ1-1; D is unclear. The CDR3 has 15 amino acids. Germline values: CDR1 SGDLS, CDR2 YYNGEE. V lost 0 bases to trimming and J lost 2 bases, with 11 bases between them. CDR3 sequence: CASSVDPRINTEAFF. For the CDR3, the DNA is TGTGCCAGCAGCGTAGACCCCAGGATAAACACTGAAGCTTTCTTT. Together with reference TRBV9 and TRBJ1-1, the CDR3 gives the full variable domain: DSGVTQTPKHLITATGQRVTLRCSPRSGDLSVYWYQQSLDQGLQFLIQYYNGEERAKGNILERFSAQQFPDLHSELNLSSLELGDSALYFCASSVDPRINTEAFFGQGTRLTVV.

This clone has a single count. J is TRBJ2-3 and V is TRBV4-1; D assignment may be TRBD1 or TRBD2 (5 bases each). V was shortened by 4 bases and J by 0 bases, with 14 bases between the two germline ends. Germline V gene lookup returns CDR1 MGHRA and CDR2 YSYEKL. The CDR3 has 16 residues. The CDR3 protein is CASSRRDEASTDTQYF. The CDR3 nucleotides read TGCGCCAGCAGCCGCCGGGACGAAGCTAGCACAGATACGCAGTATTTT.

A single count supports this clone. The CDR3 loop reads CSAETYEQYF. CDR3 nucleotide sequence: TGCAGTGCGGAAACCTACGAGCAGTACTTC. The J gene is TRBJ2-7, the V gene TRBV20-1, with D unresolved. The CDR3 covers 10 residues. V lost 6 bases to trimming and J lost 2 bases, with 5 bases between them. Germline V CDR1 and CDR2: DFQATT, SNEGSKA (reference sequence).

This clone was found once. The V call is TRBV12-5, the J call TRBJ2-7; tentatively, D is TRBD2 (5 bases). CDR1 is LGHNT, CDR2 FRNRAP, per germline. This CDR3 spans 13 amino acids. V was shortened by 8 bases and J by 3 bases, with 14 bases between the two germline ends. CDR3 DNA: TGTGCTAGTAGTCGGCTGGAGGTCTACGAGCAGTACTTC. Translation gives CASSRLEVYEQYF.

CDR3 protein: CASSLLLGNTEAFF. For the CDR3, the DNA is TGTGCCAGCAGTCTCCTTCTAGGTAACACTGAAGCTTTCTTT. The V and J genes are TRBV6-5 and TRBJ1-1; no clear D gene. This CDR3 region has 14 residues. Germline CDR1 and CDR2: MNHEY and SVGAGI. The germline V and J ends were trimmed by 5 bases and 2 bases, with 12 bases remaining between them.